One sample yielded the 27 T cell receptor beta chains listed below, sequenced in a study of control samples from healthy donors and cancer patients. Generated by immunoSEQ multiplex PCR, the TCRdb table keeps only in-frame clones and is missing some. Of 80,000 or so clones listed, about nine tenths were seen once; the top ten hold 15% to 20%. Specimen: blood. The receptors were sampled from a man in his fifties in good health.

The rearrangement uses TRBV19 and TRBJ1-4, with D hard to call. V lost 5 bases to trimming and J lost 1 base, with 8 bases between them. This CDR3 is 14 amino acids long. Germline CDR1 LNHDA, CDR2 SQIVND (reference sequence). The CDR3 DNA follows: TGTGCCAGTAGTCGGATGGTAACTAATGAAAAACTGTTTTTT. It encodes CASSRMVTNEKLFF.

The rearrangement joins TRBV30 to TRBJ2-3, with 11 bases that match TRBD2. J was trimmed by 0 bases and V by 2 bases; bases with no gene match: 7. Per the germline V gene, CDR1 is GTSNPN and CDR2 is SVGIG (reference sequence). This CDR3 contains 17 residues. CDR3 DNA sequence: TGTGCCTGGAGTCCCGGGACTAGCGGAATTAGCACAGATACGCAGTATTTT. Protein: CAWSPGTSGISTDTQYF.

The chain joins TRBV12-5 to TRBJ2-5; TRBD1 aligns across 7 bases. Germline V CDR1 and CDR2: LGHNT, FRNRAP. The junction had 8 bases not matched to a gene; V was cut back by 5 bases and J by 5 bases. This CDR3 has 14 amino acids. The CDR3 loop is CASGTGVLLETQYF. In DNA, the CDR3 is TGTGCTAGTGGTACAGGGGTTCTACTCGAGACCCAGTACTTC.

The chain couples TRBV11-1 to TRBJ1-1, with 7 bases lining up with TRBD1. V was pared by 8 bases and J by 2 bases, with 5 bases of the junction left unmatched. This CDR3 has 13 residues. Germline CDR1 reads SGHAT; CDR2 reads FQDESV (reference sequence). The DNA of the CDR3 is TGTGCCAGCGGGGAGGGGGCAAACACTGAAGCTTTCTTT. This encodes CASGEGANTEAFF.

The rearrangement links TRBV11-2 to TRBJ2-7; D may correspond to TRBD1 or TRBD2 (7 bases each). V was shortened by 1 base and J by 3 bases, with 13 bases between the two germline ends. The length of the CDR3 is 15 residues. The germline V gene has CDR1 SGHAT and CDR2 FQNNGV. Here the CDR3 DNA reads TGTGCCAGCAGCTTAGCCAGGGGGGGGAACTACGAGCAGTACTTC. This encodes CASSLARGGNYEQYF.

CDR3 residues: CASSQEIAGDYGYTF. As DNA, the CDR3 is TGTGCCAGCAGCCAAGAGATCGCGGGGGACTATGGCTACACCTTC. The chain links TRBV3-1 (or the pseudogene TRBV3-2) to TRBJ1-2; possibly TRBD1 for D (5 bases). Germline CDR1 reads LGHDT; CDR2 reads YNNKEL (reference sequence). Trimming removed 0 bases from V and 3 bases from J, with 11 bases in between. This CDR3 contains 15 residues.

This chain links TRBV5-1 with TRBJ2-7; TRBD1 might be the D (5 bases). V was cut by 0 bases and J by 0 bases, with 7 bases left in between. The CDR3 contains 14 residues. CDR1 is SGHRS, CDR2 YFSETQ, per germline. This CDR3 is CASSLEGNSYEQYF. The CDR3 DNA follows: TGCGCCAGCAGCTTGGAGGGGAACTCCTACGAGCAGTACTTC. The whole variable domain, filled in from reference TRBV5-1 and TRBJ2-7, reads KAGVTQTPRYLIKTRGQQVTLSCSPISGHRSVSWYQQTPGQGLQFLFEYFSETQRNKGNFPGRFSGRQFSNSRSEMNVSTLELGDSALYLCASSLEGNSYEQYFGPGTRLTVT.

V is TRBV29-1 and J is TRBJ2-7; 8 bases match TRBD1. V was pared by 5 bases and J by 2 bases, with 5 bases of the junction left unmatched. This CDR3 region has 13 residues. CDR1 is SQVTM, CDR2 ANQGSEA, per germline. CDR3 region: CSVKTGDPYEQYF. DNA of the CDR3: TGCAGCGTTAAGACAGGGGATCCCTACGAGCAGTACTTC.

This clone appeared a single time. CDR3 amino acids: CASSLQGTFNYGYTF. CDR3 nucleotide sequence: TGTGCCAGCAGCTTGCAGGGGACCTTTAACTATGGCTACACCTTC. The chain has TRBV7-9 and TRBJ1-2, with D possibly being TRBD1 (6 bases). Trimming left V 3 bases short and J 1 base short, with 12 bases between. This CDR3 is built from 15 residues. The germline CDR1 and CDR2 sequences are SEHNR and FQNEAQ (reference sequence).

The chain uses TRBV6-6 and TRBJ1-4; D is uncertain. This CDR3 contains 14 residues. From germline, CDR1 is MNHNY and CDR2 SVGAGI (reference sequence). V shed 6 bases and J shed 8 bases, with 16 bases lying between them. The CDR3 bases are TGTGCCAGCAGCCCTGGAGGCCGTTCGGAAAAACTGTTTTTT. Translating gives CASSPGGRSEKLFF.

In its sample, this clone was seen once. V gene TRBV6-1 combines with J gene TRBJ1-2; D is undetermined. V was trimmed by 2 bases and J by 0 bases, leaving 7 bases between them. Germline CDR1 reads MNHNS; CDR2 reads SASEGT. This CDR3 contains 14 residues. The CDR3 loop is CASSEPGANYGYTF. The CDR3 DNA reads as TGTGCCAGCAGTGAACCGGGAGCTAACTATGGCTACACCTTC.

CDR3 sequence (DNA): TGTGCCAGCACCATGAGGGAAACAGGCTCTGGAAACACCATATATTTT. This gives the protein CASTMRETGSGNTIYF. This rearrangement joins TRBV2 to TRBJ1-3; D might be TRBD1 (5 bases). The CDR3 totals 16 residues. In germline, CDR1 is SNHLY, CDR2 FYNNEI. Trimming removed 7 bases from V and 0 bases from J, with 16 bases in between.

V is TRBV24-1 and J is TRBJ1-2; 9 bases are a match to TRBD1. This CDR3 region has 13 residues. J lost 6 bases, V lost 7 bases, and 5 bases had no gene match. Germline values: CDR1 KGHDR, CDR2 SFDVKD. CDR3: CATRRQGGDGYTF. The CDR3 nucleotides read TGTGCCACCAGACGACAGGGGGGGGATGGCTACACCTTC.

This clone was counted only a few times. The genes are TRBV7-9 and TRBJ2-7, with TRBD1 matching 10 bases. The CDR3 extends over 14 amino acids. CDR1 and CDR2 from the germline V gene are SEHNR and FQNEAQ (reference sequence). Trimming cost V 4 bases and J 7 bases; bases outside gene matches: 7. The DNA of the CDR3 is TGTGCCAGCAGCTCCAGGACAGGGGGGGGAGAGCAGTACTTC. Its translation: CASSSRTGGGEQYF. Filled out from reference TRBV7-9 and TRBJ2-7, the complete variable domain reads DTGVSQNPRHKITKRGQNVTFRCDPISEHNRLYWYRQTLGQGPEFLTYFQNEAQLEKSRLLSDRFSAERPKGSFSTLEIQRTEQGDSAMYLCASSSRTGGGEQYFGPGTRLTVT.

The V call is TRBV19, the J call TRBJ1-3; no clear D. CDR1 is LNHDA and CDR2 is SQIVND in the germline V gene (reference sequence). This CDR3 spans 13 amino acids. Trimming took 5 bases from V and 0 from J, leaving 5 bases between them. The CDR3 loop reads CASSGFSGNTIYF. The CDR3 coding sequence is TGTGCCAGTAGTGGGTTCTCTGGAAACACCATATATTTT.

The genes are TRBV24-1 and TRBJ2-2; 7 nucleotides agree with TRBD2. This CDR3 is built from 16 residues. Germline CDR1 is KGHDR and CDR2 is SFDVKD. Trimming removed 3 bases from V and 3 bases from J; junction bases left unmatched: 6. The CDR3, as DNA: TGTGCCACCAGTGATCCTTCTAGCGGAGACACCGGGGAGCTGTTTTTT. Its translation is CATSDPSSGDTGELFF.

This sequence joins TRBV11-2 and TRBJ1-1; weak D call: TRBD1 (5 bases). The V and J ends lost 6 bases and 4 bases respectively, with 12 bases between them. The CDR3 spans 13 residues. Looked up from germline, CDR1 is SGHAT and CDR2 is FQNNGV. CDR3: CASRLTAFTEAFF. In nucleotides, the CDR3 is TGTGCCAGCAGACTGACAGCCTTCACTGAAGCTTTCTTT.

The gene calls are TRBV11-2 and TRBJ2-3; a weak D match, TRBD2 (7 bases). Trimming cost V 4 bases and J 5 bases, with 22 bases left between them. CDR3 length equals 17 residues. Looked up from germline, CDR1 is SGHAT and CDR2 is FQNNGV. CDR3 residues: CASSYRGGTVSKDTQYF. The CDR3 DNA follows: TGTGCCAGCAGCTATAGGGGGGGAACAGTCTCGAAAGATACGCAGTATTTT.

J is TRBJ2-3 and V is TRBV6-2 or TRBV6-3, with a weak D call TRBD1 (6 bases). The CDR3 runs to 13 residues. Germline-derived CDR1 and CDR2 are MNHEY and SVGEGT. V lost 3 bases and J lost 3, with 7 bases in between. The CDR3 sequence: CASSYQGTDTQYF. The CDR3 bases are TGTGCCAGCAGTTATCAGGGGACAGATACGCAGTATTTT.

The rearrangement links TRBV6-2 or TRBV6-3 to TRBJ2-3; no reliable D call. Germline lookup yields CDR1 MNHEY and CDR2 SVGEGT. The CDR3 totals 14 residues. Trimming took off 6 bases at V and 4 bases at J, with 14 bases between the two ends. This CDR3 is CASSDGTPPDTQYF. The CDR3 bases are TGTGCCAGCAGCGATGGAACCCCTCCAGATACGCAGTATTTT.

This chain connects TRBV6-4 to TRBJ2-7; a possible D gene is TRBD1 (6 bases). The V end lost 5 bases, the J end lost 7 bases, and 15 bases lay between the germline ends. Germline assignment: CDR1 MRHNA and CDR2 SNTAGT. The CDR3 is 13 amino acids. The CDR3 sequence is CASSQGTSSEQYF. The CDR3 bases are TGTGCCAGCAGTCAAGGGACATCTAGTGAGCAGTACTTC.

A single count supports this clone. This sequence joins TRBV2 and TRBJ2-5; TRBD2 is a possible D gene (5 bases). Germline CDR1 is SNHLY and CDR2 is FYNNEI. Trimming left V 6 bases short and J 2 bases short, with 13 bases between. This CDR3 is built from 14 residues. The CDR3: CASSPVREQETQYF. The CDR3 coding sequence is TGTGCCAGCAGCCCCGTGAGGGAACAAGAGACCCAGTACTTC. Together with reference TRBV2 and TRBJ2-5, the CDR3 gives the full variable domain: EPEVTQTPSHQVTQMGQEVILRCVPISNHLYFYWYRQILGQKVEFLVSFYNNEISEKSEIFDDQFSVERPDGSNFTLKIRSTKLEDSAMYFCASSPVREQETQYFGPGTRLLVL.

A few counts support this clone. The chain links TRBV4-1 to TRBJ1-2; 7 positions match TRBD1. This CDR3 contains 14 residues. After removal of 2 bases from V and 7 bases from J, the junction contained 7 bases not matched to a gene. Germline V gene data show CDR1 as MGHRA and CDR2 as YSYEKL. The CDR3, as DNA: TGCGCCAGCAGCCAACTCAGAGGGGGCACTGGCTACACCTTC. The encoded protein is CASSQLRGGTGYTF.

This clone was observed a single time. The gene calls are TRBV10-3 and TRBJ1-2, with TRBD1 matching over 9 bases. The CDR3 runs 13 residues. V lost 8 bases and J lost 6; bases outside the gene matches: 7. Germline CDR1 reads ENHRY; CDR2 reads SYGVKD. The CDR3 here is CAISAGQGDGYTF. CDR3 nucleotide sequence: TGTGCCATCTCAGCGGGACAGGGAGATGGCTACACCTTC.

The chain joins TRBV7-2 to TRBJ1-2; no clear D gene. V lost 5 bases, J lost 7 bases, and 11 bases lay in between. CDR1 is SGHTA and CDR2 is FQGNSA in the germline V gene. This CDR3 has 12 residues. For the CDR3, the DNA is TGTGCCAGCAGCCCCGCAACCTTTGGCTACACCTTC. Amino acid sequence: CASSPATFGYTF. The entire variable domain, with the rest obtained from reference TRBV7-2 and TRBJ1-2, is as follows: GAGVSQSPSNKVTEKGKDVELRCDPISGHTALYWYRQSLGQGLEFLIYFQGNSAPDKSGLPSDRFSAERTGGSVSTLTIQRTQQEDSAVYLCASSPATFGYTFGSGTRLTVV.

This clone was recorded only once. This chain links TRBV24-1 with TRBJ1-5; D is undetermined. Germline V CDR1 and CDR2: KGHDR, SFDVKD. This CDR3 is 14 amino acids long. V lost 6 bases and J lost 6, with 14 bases in between. This CDR3 is CATSIPFGRQPQHF. The DNA for the CDR3 is TGTGCCACCAGTATCCCTTTTGGCCGTCAGCCCCAGCATTTT.

The chain uses TRBV5-1 and TRBJ1-3, with D tentatively TRBD1 (5 bases). V was trimmed by 8 bases and J by 2 bases, leaving 17 bases between them. The germline V gene has CDR1 SGHRS and CDR2 YFSETQ. The CDR3 loop spans 15 amino acids. CDR3 bases: TGCGCCAGTCGACCGGGACGGATAACTGGAAACACCATATATTTT. Protein: CASRPGRITGNTIYF.